Listed below are T cell receptor beta chains from one sample, sequenced in a study of blood T cell repertoires in COVID-19. The protocol was immunoSEQ multiplex PCR, while the TCRdb copy is restricted to in-frame clones and leaves out a portion. This table has 79,000 or so clones, 75% to 90% appearing once. The sequencing sample was made of peripheral blood. The receptors here all came from a human donor in a cohort sampled during active COVID-19. CDR3s include the opening cysteine and the closing phenylalanine or tryptophan. The order of the fields is clone size, D gene, V gene, J gene, CDR3 length, CDR3 protein, CDR3 DNA. The D gene is left open where the match is weak. The listing skips clone size in some rows; elsewhere it reads once, few, many or a size class.

>-|TRBD1|TRBV4-1|TRBJ2-7|16
CASSQDPGQGSNEQYF
TGCGCCAGCAGCCAAGATCCGGGACAGGGCTCGAACGAGCAGTACTTC
>once|TRBD2|TRBV24-1|TRBJ2-1|15
CATSVTGRAGGEQFF
TGTGCCACCAGTGTAACCGGGAGGGCCGGTGGAGAGCAGTTCTTC
>-|-|TRBV6-5|TRBJ2-1|14
CASLSNSNYNEQFF
TGTGCCAGCCTAAGCAACAGTAACTACAATGAGCAGTTCTTC
>-|-|TRBV28|TRBJ1-1|14
CASGRGPQSTEAFF
TGTGCCAGCGGTCGAGGGCCCCAGTCCACTGAAGCTTTCTTT
>-|-|TRBV9|TRBJ2-7|15
CASSVGAGAVYEQYF
TGTGCCAGCAGCGTAGGCGCGGGGGCGGTGTACGAGCAGTACTTC
>-|TRBD1|TRBV2|TRBJ1-5|15
CASSRDRGPGQPQHF
TGTGCCAGCAGTCGGGACAGGGGGCCGGGACAGCCCCAGCATTTT
>-|-|TRBV18|TRBJ2-7|13
CASSPGQGNEQYF
TGTGCCAGCTCACCGGGGCAGGGTAACGAGCAGTACTTC
>-|TRBD1|TRBV28|TRBJ1-5|15
CASRSGGISNQPQHF
TGTGCCAGCAGATCAGGGGGCATTAGCAATCAGCCCCAGCATTTT
>-|-|TRBV28|TRBJ1-2|14
CASSLSDSSYGYTF
TGTGCCAGCAGCCTTTCCGACTCAAGCTATGGCTACACCTTC
>-|TRBD1|TRBV6-6|TRBJ2-6|18
CASSPPGQGPSGANVLTF
TGTGCCAGCAGTCCTCCGGGACAGGGTCCCTCTGGGGCCAACGTCCTGACTTTC
>-|-|TRBV6-6|TRBJ2-7|14
CASSQPMGAYEQYF
TGTGCCAGCAGCCAACCCATGGGAGCCTACGAGCAGTACTTC
>-|-|TRBV19|TRBJ2-1|13
CASSKGPLHEQFF
TGTGCCAGTAGTAAGGGGCCTTTACATGAGCAGTTCTTC
>-|-|TRBV5-8|TRBJ1-4|14
CASSTIGDNEKLFF
TGTGCCAGCAGCACCATCGGAGATAATGAAAAACTGTTTTTT
>-|TRBD2|TRBV5-4|TRBJ2-7|17
CASSALAGGPQGHEQYF
TGTGCCAGCAGCGCACTAGCGGGAGGGCCTCAAGGGCACGAGCAGTACTTC
>-|TRBD1|TRBV19|TRBJ2-5|15
CASSMDRRFGETQYF
TGTGCCAGTAGTATGGACAGGAGATTCGGAGAGACCCAGTACTTC
>-|TRBD2|TRBV5-4|TRBJ2-3|16
CASSLAGGRGTDTQYF
TGTGCCAGCAGCTTGGCGGGAGGGCGGGGCACAGATACGCAGTATTTT
>-|TRBD2|TRBV7-7|TRBJ2-2|16
CASSLWTGGPTGELFF
TGTGCTAGCAGCTTATGGACGGGAGGGCCAACCGGGGAGCTGTTTTTT
>-|-|TRBV5-1|TRBJ1-2|13
CASRVQINYGYTF
TGCGCCAGCAGGGTACAGATCAACTATGGCTACACCTTC
>-|-|TRBV18|TRBJ1-2|14
CASSPTTESYGYTF
TGTGCCAGCTCACCAACAACAGAGAGCTATGGCTACACCTTC
>-|TRBD2|TRBV25-1|TRBJ2-5|17
CASSERGAGGPQETQYF
TGTGCCAGCAGTGAGAGGGGGGCGGGAGGGCCTCAAGAGACCCAGTACTTC
>-|-|TRBV5-5|TRBJ1-3|15
CASSLAPGKGNTIYF
TGTGCCAGCAGCTTGGCCCCGGGGAAAGGAAACACCATATATTTT
>-|TRBD2|TRBV3-1/TRBV3-2|TRBJ2-1|15
CASSQIAGGPDEQFF
TGTGCCAGCAGCCAAATAGCGGGAGGGCCGGATGAGCAGTTCTTC
>-|TRBD2|TRBV28|TRBJ2-3|15
CASGLTSPRPDTQYF
TGTGCCTCCGGATTGACTAGCCCGAGACCAGATACGCAGTATTTT
>-|TRBD2|TRBV4-1|TRBJ2-1|17
CASSQDLTGGPYNEQFF
TGCGCCAGCAGCCAAGATTTGACGGGAGGCCCTTACAATGAGCAGTTCTTC
>once|TRBD1|TRBV11-1|TRBJ2-5|13
CASSAGQGETQYF
TGTGCCAGCAGCGCAGGACAGGGAGAGACCCAGTACTTC
>-|-|TRBV27|TRBJ1-2|14
CATRPRARGYGYTF
TGTGCCACTCGCCCACGGGCGCGGGGCTATGGCTACACCTTC
>-|TRBD2|TRBV27|TRBJ2-5|17
CASSLVAGGGSRETQYF
TGTGCCAGCAGTTTGGTTGCGGGAGGGGGCTCTCGAGAGACCCAGTACTTC
>few|TRBD2|TRBV2|TRBJ2-1|13
CASSTSGYNEQFF
TGTGCCAGTAGCACTAGCGGTTACAATGAGCAGTTCTTC
>-|-|TRBV24-1|TRBJ1-2|14
CATSDPQGNYGYTF
TGTGCCACCAGTGATCCGCAGGGGAACTATGGCTACACCTTC
>-|TRBD1|TRBV5-1|TRBJ1-2|15
CASSSDRGRGYGYTF
TGCGCCAGCAGCTCGGACAGGGGTCGTGGTTATGGCTACACCTTC
>-|TRBD1|TRBV28|TRBJ2-7|15
CASRNGQGASHEQYF
TGTGCCAGCAGAAACGGACAGGGGGCTTCCCACGAGCAGTACTTC
>-|TRBD1|TRBV7-9|TRBJ1-5|16
CASSPGTGYSNQPQHF
TGTGCCAGCAGCCCTGGGACAGGGTATAGCAATCAGCCCCAGCATTTT
>-|-|TRBV18|TRBJ2-7|14
CASSNRGQEREQYF
TGTGCCAGCTCAAACCGCGGGCAGGAACGCGAGCAGTACTTC
>-|TRBD1|TRBV7-2|TRBJ1-6|15
CASSGGTGVRSPLHF
TGTGCCAGCAGCGGAGGGACAGGGGTGCGTTCACCCCTCCACTTT
>-|-|TRBV24-1|TRBJ2-3|14
CATGGGRGRDTQYF
TGTGCCACCGGAGGGGGGCGGGGGCGAGATACGCAGTATTTT
>-|-|TRBV28|TRBJ1-3|13
CASSLTRRNTIYF
TGTGCCAGCAGCCTGACAAGGCGAAACACCATATATTTT
>-|-|TRBV28|TRBJ2-3|19
CASSFPAGATWTHTDTQYF
TGTGCCAGCAGTTTCCCCGCGGGGGCGACCTGGACTCACACAGATACGCAGTATTTT
>once|-|TRBV6-5|TRBJ1-2|13
CASLKGDFYGYTF
TGTGCCAGCCTGAAGGGGGATTTCTATGGCTACACCTTC
>-|-|TRBV5-1|TRBJ2-5|16
CASSLVGGKGGETQYF
TGCGCCAGCAGCTTGGTAGGCGGGAAGGGAGGAGAGACCCAGTACTTC
>-|-|TRBV15|TRBJ1-1|15
CATSGLGSMNTEAFF
TGTGCCACCAGCGGCCTCGGGAGTATGAACACTGAAGCTTTCTTT
>-|-|TRBV9|TRBJ2-3|16
CASSPSWDISTDTQYF
TGTGCCAGCAGCCCCTCCTGGGACATCAGCACAGATACGCAGTATTTT